There are many counts of the clone carrying this T cell receptor (beta chain). Each patient was aged 18 to 65 and had newly diagnosed hyperthyroidism of under 2 months' duration. RNA transcripts were the template for amplifying TCR beta CDR3 regions. During a first-round RT-PCR of the TCR CDR3, the HTBI primer set was used. MiXCR, run by TCRdb on the multiplex PCR reads, gives a single entry per CDR3 protein. The sample shows 500,000 to 700,000 distinct CDR3 sequences, over 15% of them seen only once. The data originate from a study of T cells in Graves' hyperthyroidism and ophthalmopathy. V lost 5 bases and J lost 6, with 12 bases in between. The CDR3 totals 13 residues. Germline values: CDR1 SGHRS, CDR2 YFSETQ.

Sequencing was performed on blood. The V and J genes are TRBV5-1 and TRBJ2-1; D possibly corresponds to TRBD1 (5 bases). The source is a woman aged 18 to 35 with Graves' hyperthyroidism. In nucleotides, the CDR3 is TGCGCCAGCAGGGGGCCAACGTCCAATGAGCAGTTCTTC. It is translated as CASRGPTSNEQFF.